The 16 T cell receptor beta chains below come from one sample, sequenced in a study of identical twins. MiXCR, run by TCRdb on the 5' RACE reads, gives a single entry per CDR3 protein. Of 350,000 to 450,000 distinct CDR3 sequences in the sample, 15% to 20% were seen once. Sequencing was performed on naive T cells sorted from blood. The receptors were gathered from a man aged 50 to 60 in good health.

This clonotype has a count of ten or more. The chain uses TRBV28 and TRBJ2-7; TRBD1 matches 9 bases. The CDR3 contains 14 residues. CDR1 and CDR2 from the germline V gene are MDHEN and SYDVKM. V shed 8 bases and J 4 bases; nucleotides not matched to a gene: 9. The CDR3 DNA follows: TGTGCCAGCCGGGGTGGGGGACAGGGTTACGAGCAGTACTTC. This gives the protein CASRGGGQGYEQYF. Full variable domain (rest looked up from reference TRBV28 and TRBJ2-7): DVKVTQSSRYLVKRTGEKVFLECVQDMDHENMFWYRQDPGLGLRLIYFSYDVKMKEKGDIPEGYSVSREKKERFSLILESASTNQTSMYLCASRGGGQGYEQYFGPGTRLTVT.

This clonotype has ten or more counts. The gene calls are TRBV27 and TRBJ2-5, with 14 nucleotides matching TRBD2. V shed 5 bases and J 4 bases; nucleotides not matched to a gene: 6. Germline V gives CDR1 MNHEY, CDR2 SMNVEV (reference sequence). The CDR3 is 16 residues long. The CDR3 DNA sequence: TGTGCCAGCAGTCAGACTAGCGGGGGGGCGGGAGAGACCCAGTACTTC. This encodes CASSQTSGGAGETQYF.

V and J are TRBV11-2 and TRBJ2-2, with 11 bases identical to TRBD2. The CDR3 runs to 21 residues. Germline lookup yields CDR1 SGHAT and CDR2 FQNNGV. V shed 2 bases, J shed 3 bases, and the junction held 17 bases outside the gene matches. CDR3 DNA sequence: TGTGCCAGCAGCTTATATGGTAGCGGGAGGGGAGCCGAGGTGGACACCGGGGAGCTGTTTTTT. It translates to CASSLYGSGRGAEVDTGELFF.

Ten or more counts support this clonotype. The CDR3 DNA is TGTGCCAGCAGTTCTAGGGCCCCATGGGACGAGCAGTACTTC. This translates into CASSSRAPWDEQYF. The chain joins TRBV6-2 or TRBV6-3 to TRBJ2-7; D call uncertain. Trimming pared 4 bases from V and 5 bases from J, leaving 15 bases between. The germline CDR1 and CDR2 sequences are MNHEY and SVGEGT. CDR3 length: 14 amino acids.

This clonotype has ten or more counts. The gene calls are TRBV28 and TRBJ2-7, with 7 bases that match TRBD2. Germline V gene lookup returns CDR1 MDHEN and CDR2 SYDVKM. Losses at the gene ends were 5 bases for V and 4 bases for J; bases not matched to a gene: 11. The CDR3 extends over 15 amino acids. This CDR3 reads CASSTLWRESYEQYF. CDR3 sequence (DNA): TGTGCCAGCAGTACCCTTTGGCGGGAGAGTTACGAGCAGTACTTC.

There are many counts of this clonotype. The chain's CDR3 is CASSQTGLASTDTQYF. The CDR3 nucleotides read TGTGCCAGCAGTCAGACAGGGCTTGCTAGCACAGATACGCAGTATTTT. The chain uses TRBV6-1 and TRBJ2-3, with 7 bases matching TRBD1. V dropped 5 bases and J dropped 0; count of bases not matched to a gene: 8. The CDR3 covers 16 residues. Germline lookup yields CDR1 MNHNS and CDR2 SASEGT.

The chain is built from TRBV2 and TRBJ1-2, with a possible D match to TRBD1 (5 bases). Germline CDR1 SNHLY, CDR2 FYNNEI. This CDR3 has 15 residues. The V gene lost 2 bases and the J gene lost 4 bases, with 14 bases spanning the gap. For the CDR3, the DNA is TGTGCCAGCAGTGAAAACGGGGGGAACGCCTATGGCTACACCTTC. Amino acids: CASSENGGNAYGYTF.

In this sample, this clonotype turned up a few times. V is TRBV6-5 and J is TRBJ2-7, with TRBD1 identical over 10 bases. The length of the CDR3 is 18 residues. V was clipped by 0 bases and J by 2 bases; unmatched bases: 10. In germline, CDR1 is MNHEY, CDR2 SVGAGI. This CDR3 is CASSYSRAGTGEAYEQYF. Written as DNA, the CDR3 is TGTGCCAGCAGTTACTCTCGCGCCGGGACAGGGGAAGCCTACGAGCAGTACTTC.

This clonotype was observed many times. V gene TRBV29-1 combines with J gene TRBJ2-7; D unresolved. Germline values: CDR1 SQVTM, CDR2 ANQGSEA. V lost 4 bases and J 3 bases, leaving 16 bases between the germline ends. The CDR3 has 14 amino acids. The CDR3, as DNA: TGCAGCGTTGTAGATATGGGTAGGAGCTACGAGCAGTACTTC. As protein: CSVVDMGRSYEQYF.

The CDR3 bases are TGTGCCAGCAGTGCGCAGCGTTACTACGAGCAGTACTTC. Encoded protein: CASSAQRYYEQYF. V gene TRBV12-3 or TRBV12-4 combines with J gene TRBJ2-7; no clear D gene. V was pared by 5 bases and J by 3 bases, with 11 bases between. The CDR3 extends over 13 amino acids.

This clonotype was seen a single time. The chain has TRBV4-1 and TRBJ2-7; 9 bases align to TRBD1. With 0 bases clipped from V and 1 base from J, the junction kept 4 bases outside the gene matches. CDR3 length equals 16 residues. CDR1 MGHRA and CDR2 YSYEKL come from the germline V gene. As DNA, the CDR3 is TGCGCCAGCAGCCAAGATCGGGGACAGGGTTCCTACGAGCAGTACTTC. Encoded protein: CASSQDRGQGSYEQYF.

In this sample, this clonotype turned up many times. The genes are TRBV5-1 and TRBJ1-1; unclear D gene. The CDR3 runs 15 residues. Germline V lookup: CDR1 SGHRS, CDR2 YFSETQ. Trimming removed 0 bases at V and 0 bases at J, with 9 bases between. The CDR3 nucleotides read TGCGCCAGCAGCTTGGTCGGATACATGAACACTGAAGCTTTCTTT. Translating it yields CASSLVGYMNTEAFF.

This clonotype was counted between two and nine times. V usage is TRBV29-1 and J usage is TRBJ1-1; D may be TRBD1 (5 bases). Germline CDR1 and CDR2: SQVTM and ANQGSEA. The CDR3 loop spans 13 amino acids. Trimming removed 7 bases at V and 0 bases at J, with 12 bases between. This CDR3 reads CSAGRTLNTEAFF. CDR3 bases: TGCAGCGCCGGACGGACACTGAACACTGAAGCTTTCTTT.

Ten or more counts support this clonotype. The V and J genes are TRBV6-1 and TRBJ1-5; perhaps TRBD1 as D (6 bases). CDR1 is MNHNS and CDR2 is SASEGT in the germline V gene. V lost 5 bases and J lost 0, with 11 bases in between. This CDR3 is 15 amino acids long. In DNA form, the CDR3 reads TGTGCCAGCAGTCCAGGGGTTTATAGCAATCAGCCCCAGCATTTT. This translates into CASSPGVYSNQPQHF.

Here the CDR3 reads CSARKPGLALTSEQYF. Written as DNA, the CDR3 is TGCAGTGCTAGAAAGCCGGGACTAGCCTTGACTTCCGAGCAGTACTTC. This chain links TRBV20-1 with TRBJ2-7; 9 nucleotides align to TRBD2. The CDR3 extends over 16 amino acids. Germline-derived CDR1 and CDR2 are DFQATT and SNEGSKA (reference sequence). The trim removed 2 bases at V and 6 bases at J, leaving 14 bases unmatched.

This clonotype occurred many times. The chain joins TRBV5-1 to TRBJ2-2; a weak D match, TRBD2 (6 bases). V was clipped by 2 bases and J by 0 bases, with 14 bases between them. In germline, CDR1 is SGHRS, CDR2 YFSETQ. This CDR3 is built from 17 residues. The CDR3 protein is CASSLKTGTANTGELFF. CDR3 sequence (DNA): TGCGCCAGCAGCTTAAAGACCGGGACTGCGAACACCGGGGAGCTGTTTTTT.